The present entry profiles one TCR beta chain with its context. The CDR3 spans 16 residues. Trimming removed 0 bases from V and 9 bases from J, with 18 bases in between. Germline V CDR1 and CDR2: SGHTA, FQGNSA. TCRdb's copy holds only in-frame clones and misses some; the assay was immunoSEQ multiplex PCR. The data hold under 140,000 clones, with more than 70% observed a single time. These data come from a study of OX40 agonist ivuxolimab in advanced cancers. Study details: Prior anti-PD-1, anti-PD-L1 or anti-CTLA-4 therapy was allowed; 40% had some.

The sequenced sample was CD4+ or CD8+ T cells sorted from blood, obtained in a trial of the OX40 agonist ivuxolimab. The J gene is TRBJ2-1, the V gene TRBV7-2; D is unclear. The source of this sequence is an adult with an advanced solid tumor such as melanoma, head and neck, liver or kidney cancer. The CDR3 DNA follows: TGTGCCAGCAGCTTAGCTTCCTTGCCCCGTGGGGTTGAGCAGTTCTTC. Translated: CASSLASLPRGVEQFF.